Listed below are T cell receptor beta chains from one sample, sequenced in a study of PD-L1 blockade in urothelial cancer. Assay used: immunoSEQ multiplex PCR; TCRdb lists only in-frame clones, some missing. This sample has roughly 90,000 clones, with roughly nine tenths found just once. This specimen was PBMCs, taken around atezolizumab (anti-PD-L1) treatment. These receptors came from an elderly woman with urothelial cancer. Each CDR3 is given with its conserved first and last residue. The D gene is left open where the match is weak. Some rows mark clone size as missing; the rest say once, few, many or name a class of expanded clone.

CDR3nt,CDR3aa,j_gene,d_gene,v_gene,abundance
TGCGCCAGCCGCCCGGTAGGGACAGGGTATGAAAAACTGTTTTTT,CASRPVGTGYEKLFF,TRBJ1-4,TRBD1,TRBV4-1,once
TGTGCCTGGAGTCAACTGAGGGAGACCCAGTACTTC,CAWSQLRETQYF,TRBJ2-5,NA,TRBV30,NA
TGTGCCAGCAGCGTAGGGGGGGGCGGAGAGACCCAGTACTTC,CASSVGGGGETQYF,TRBJ2-5,NA,TRBV9,NA
TGTGCCAGCAGCCCTCGTACGCGATATCGGGGCACTGAAGCTTTCTTT,CASSPRTRYRGTEAFF,TRBJ1-1,NA,TRBV5-6,NA
TGTGCCAGTAGAGCGGCCCTAGCGGGGGAGCAGTTCTTC,CASRAALAGEQFF,TRBJ2-1,TRBD2,TRBV19,NA
TGTGCCAGCAGATACGGACAGGCCCGCGGCTACACCTTC,CASRYGQARGYTF,TRBJ1-2,TRBD1,TRBV28,few
TGTGCCAGTAGCCGCCCCGGACAGGGGAACACTGAAGCTTTCTTT,CASSRPGQGNTEAFF,TRBJ1-1,TRBD1,TRBV19,few
TGTGCCAGCAGTGACTCGGTGGGGCTAGCGCGAGAGCAGTTCTTC,CASSDSVGLAREQFF,TRBJ2-1,NA,TRBV6-4,NA
TGTGCCAGCCGGACAGGGGGAGATCTCTATGGCTACACCTTC,CASRTGGDLYGYTF,TRBJ1-2,TRBD1,TRBV28,NA
TGCGCCAGCAGCCGGACAGGTCTTGCTGAAGCTTTCTTT,CASSRTGLAEAFF,TRBJ1-1,TRBD1,TRBV5-1,NA
TGTGCCAGCAGTGAAGGGGGGGGAGTGACGCCTTCCTACGAGCAGTACTTC,CASSEGGGVTPSYEQYF,TRBJ2-7,TRBD2,TRBV6-1,once
TGTGCCACCAGCAGAGTATCCCGGACAGGGGGCGGTGGCTACACCTTC,CATSRVSRTGGGGYTF,TRBJ1-2,TRBD1,TRBV15,NA
TGTGCCAGCAGTGCTTTACAAACTGGAAACACCATATATTTT,CASSALQTGNTIYF,TRBJ1-3,NA,TRBV6-1,NA
TGTGCCAGCAGCTTGAAGACTAGTGGGACCCCCTACGAGCAGTACTTC,CASSLKTSGTPYEQYF,TRBJ2-7,NA,TRBV5-5,NA
TGCGCCAGCAGCCGATCGGGGACAGAAGAGACCCAGTACTTC,CASSRSGTEETQYF,TRBJ2-5,TRBD1,TRBV5-1,NA
TGTGCCAGTAGTAGCCCGGGGGGACCGAACACTGAAGCTTTCTTT,CASSSPGGPNTEAFF,TRBJ1-1,NA,TRBV19,once
TGTGCCAGCAGCCCGACAGGGCCCACCGGGGAGCTGTTTTTT,CASSPTGPTGELFF,TRBJ2-2,TRBD1,TRBV11-2,NA
TGTGCCAGCAGCTATGGACTAGTAGGGACCTACGAGCAGTACTTC,CASSYGLVGTYEQYF,TRBJ2-7,TRBD2,TRBV28,few
TGTGCCAGCAGCGTAGGGGCAGGGGACCAGCCCCAGCATTTT,CASSVGAGDQPQHF,TRBJ1-5,NA,TRBV9,once
TGTGCCAGCGGGACTTTCTCCTACGAGCAGTACTTC,CASGTFSYEQYF,TRBJ2-7,NA,TRBV28,NA
TGTGCCAGCAGTTTGGGAAGCGGGAGGACAATTGAGCAGTTCTTC,CASSLGSGRTIEQFF,TRBJ2-1,TRBD2,TRBV28,NA
TGCGCCAGCAACTTCCAACCGGGAGACTCTGGAAACACCATATATTTT,CASNFQPGDSGNTIYF,TRBJ1-3,NA,TRBV5-1,NA
TGTGCCAGCACTAAGCGGGGGCCTCAACCTAACAATGAGCAGTTCTTC,CASTKRGPQPNNEQFF,TRBJ2-1,TRBD2,TRBV28,NA
TGTGCCAGCAGTGCGGGGACAGGGGTAAATGAAAAACTGTTTTTT,CASSAGTGVNEKLFF,TRBJ1-4,TRBD1,TRBV28,NA
TGTGCCAGCAGCCCCTGGACTAGCGGGTATAACAATGAGCAGTTCTTC,CASSPWTSGYNNEQFF,TRBJ2-1,TRBD2,TRBV7-9,NA
TGCGCCAGCAGCTTTGGCGCGGGGGGCAACTATGGCTACACCTTC,CASSFGAGGNYGYTF,TRBJ1-2,NA,TRBV5-1,NA
TGTGCCAGCAGCGTACAAGGGGTCGGTCAGCCCCAGCATTTT,CASSVQGVGQPQHF,TRBJ1-5,NA,TRBV9,NA
TGTGCCAGCAGCTCGGGGACTACCAATGAGCAGTTCTTC,CASSSGTTNEQFF,TRBJ2-1,TRBD2,TRBV7-3,NA
TGTGCCAGTAGTATCTGGACAGGGGACAATCAGCCCCAGCATTTT,CASSIWTGDNQPQHF,TRBJ1-5,TRBD1,TRBV19,NA
TGTGCCAGCAGTGAAGATATAGCCAAAAACATTCAGTACTTC,CASSEDIAKNIQYF,TRBJ2-4,NA,TRBV2,once
TGTGCCAGCAGGGCTAGCGGGAGAGAGACCCAGTACTTC,CASRASGRETQYF,TRBJ2-5,TRBD2,TRBV6-1,NA
TGCGCCAGCAGCTTGGTGATAGCCTCTCTTCGGGGCAATGAGCAGTTCTTC,CASSLVIASLRGNEQFF,TRBJ2-1,NA,TRBV5-1,once
TGTGCCAGCAGCTTAGATCTAGCGGGAGGGAGAAATGAGCAGTTCTTC,CASSLDLAGGRNEQFF,TRBJ2-1,TRBD2,TRBV11-3,NA
TGTGCCACCAGCAGAGACAGATCCTACGAGCAGTACTTC,CATSRDRSYEQYF,TRBJ2-7,NA,TRBV15,NA
TGTGCCAGCAGCTTAGATTTGGCTAGCGGGAACACCGGGGAGCTGTTTTTT,CASSLDLASGNTGELFF,TRBJ2-2,TRBD2,TRBV11-2,NA
TGTGCCAGCAGCTCAGGCGGGCGTGAAAAACTGTTTTTT,CASSSGGREKLFF,TRBJ1-4,NA,TRBV7-2,NA
TGTGCCAGCAGTTTAAGTGCGGGCTATGGCTACACCTTC,CASSLSAGYGYTF,TRBJ1-2,NA,TRBV27,NA
TGTGCCAGTGCCCGGGACAGGGGGGATGAAAAACTGTTTTTT,CASARDRGDEKLFF,TRBJ1-4,TRBD1,TRBV19,NA
TGTGCCAGCAGTGCTTCCAGGGGACAGGCGACCTACGAGCAGTACTTC,CASSASRGQATYEQYF,TRBJ2-7,TRBD1,TRBV6-1,NA
TGCGCCAGCAGCTTAAAATATCAAGAGACCCAGTACTTC,CASSLKYQETQYF,TRBJ2-5,NA,TRBV5-1,NA
TGTGCCAGCTCACCAAGGACAGGGGTCTCCTACGAGCAGTACTTC,CASSPRTGVSYEQYF,TRBJ2-7,TRBD1,TRBV18,NA
TGTGCCAGCAGTCGAGCTCGGACAGGGAGCCTGAACACTGAAGCTTTCTTT,CASSRARTGSLNTEAFF,TRBJ1-1,TRBD1,TRBV27,NA
TGTGCCAGCAGCTTGGCCGGGACTAGCGAGACCTACGAGCAGTACTTC,CASSLAGTSETYEQYF,TRBJ2-7,TRBD2,TRBV5-6,NA
TGTGCCTGGAGTGTACCCCTCGGCGGGAGCAATCAGCCCCAGCATTTT,CAWSVPLGGSNQPQHF,TRBJ1-5,NA,TRBV30,few
TGTGCCAGTAGTACGGACAGAGCAAGAGGCTACACCTTC,CASSTDRARGYTF,TRBJ1-2,NA,TRBV19,NA
TGTGCCAGCAGCCAAGATTTACTAGGGGGCGAGCAGTACTTC,CASSQDLLGGEQYF,TRBJ2-7,NA,TRBV4-2,NA
TGTGCCAGCAGCCAAGCGGACAGTAATGAAAAACTGTTTTTT,CASSQADSNEKLFF,TRBJ1-4,NA,TRBV4-2,once